Presented here are 28 T cell receptor beta chains from one specimen sequenced in a study of cytomegalovirus exposure and HLA in healthy donors. Primers for the PCR totalled 60 Vbeta and 13 Jbeta. The table came from immunoSEQ multiplex PCR; TCRdb's copy has only in-frame clones and leaves some out. The sample contains roughly 110,000 clones, over 70% of which appear only once. The sequenced sample consisted of PBMCs. These receptors were obtained from a middle-aged woman in good health and CMV-seropositive.

V gene TRBV5-4 combines with J gene TRBJ2-7; no clear D gene. Trimming took off 0 bases at V and 3 bases at J, with 7 bases between the two ends. CDR1 and CDR2 from the germline V gene are SGHNT and YYREEE (reference sequence). The CDR3 has 13 amino acids. Here the CDR3 DNA reads TGTGCCAGCAGCTTGGGCGACTTCTACGAGCAGTACTTC. Translated, it gives CASSLGDFYEQYF.

Only one count was recorded for this clone. This chain uses TRBV23-1 with TRBJ2-2; a possible D gene is TRBD1 (6 bases). TRBV23-1 falls under the ORF class, with uncertain function. The CDR3 has 14 amino acids. V was shortened by 3 bases and J by 7 bases, with 12 bases between the two germline ends. CDR3 coding DNA: TGCGCCAGCAGTCAGAGGGGGAGAAACGGGGAGCTGTTTTTT. The encoded protein is CASSQRGRNGELFF.

This clone was seen a few times. The chain has TRBV7-9 and TRBJ2-1; no clear D gene. Germline V gives CDR1 SEHNR, CDR2 FQNEAQ (reference sequence). This CDR3 is 13 amino acids long. Trimming took off 7 bases at V and 8 bases at J, with 15 bases between the two ends. The CDR3 here is CASTPNAVDEQFF. The CDR3, as DNA: TGTGCCAGCACCCCGAATGCAGTTGATGAGCAGTTCTTC. Complete variable domain (other parts from reference TRBV7-9 and TRBJ2-1): DTGVSQNPRHKITKRGQNVTFRCDPISEHNRLYWYRQTLGQGPEFLTYFQNEAQLEKSRLLSDRFSAERPKGSFSTLEIQRTEQGDSAMYLCASTPNAVDEQFFGPGTRLTVL.

This clone is a singleton in its sample. This chain uses TRBV29-1 with TRBJ2-1; no clear D. Trimming removed 2 bases from V and 4 bases from J, with 6 bases in between. Germline values: CDR1 SQVTM, CDR2 ANQGSEA. CDR3 length: 12 residues. The CDR3 sequence is CSVEPRYNEQFF. CDR3 bases: TGCAGCGTTGAACCCCGGTACAATGAGCAGTTCTTC.

CDR3 sequence (DNA): TGTGCCAGCAGTTACACGGAACAGGGAATTGGGGGCTACACCTTC. Translated: CASSYTEQGIGGYTF. This chain connects TRBV6-5 to TRBJ1-2; TRBD1 might be the D (6 bases). The V gene's germline CDR1 is MNHEY and CDR2 SVGAGI. CDR3 length equals 15 residues. Trimming took off 2 bases at V and 8 bases at J, with 18 bases between the two ends.

The chain combines TRBV30 with TRBJ1-4; weak D call: TRBD1 (6 bases). The CDR3 loop spans 13 amino acids. CDR1 is GTSNPN, CDR2 SVGIG, per germline (reference sequence). V was clipped by 3 bases and J by 8 bases, with 13 bases between them. CDR3 sequence: CAWSPGAGEKLFF. The DNA for the CDR3 is TGTGCCTGGAGCCCAGGGGCAGGGGAAAAACTGTTTTTT.

This rearrangement joins TRBV13 to TRBJ2-3; 9 nucleotides line up with TRBD2. Germline values: CDR1 PRHDT, CDR2 FYEKMQ (reference sequence). The V gene end was trimmed by 4 bases and the J gene end by 2 bases; junction bases not matched to a gene: 7. The CDR3 totals 16 residues. CDR3 bases: TGTGCCAGCAGCTCCTGGGGCGGGGGGGCCACAGATACGCAGTATTTT. It is translated as CASSSWGGGATDTQYF.

V is TRBV4-3 and J is TRBJ1-3; 9 positions match TRBD1. The ends lost 2 bases at V and 0 bases at J; junction bases unmatched: 5. Germline values: CDR1 LGHNA, CDR2 YSLEER. The CDR3 runs 17 residues. The CDR3 loop reads CASSQSRTGVSGNTIYF. The CDR3 bases are TGCGCCAGCAGCCAAAGTCGGACAGGGGTCTCTGGAAACACCATATATTTT.

The chain combines TRBV5-1 with TRBJ1-1, with 7 bases matching TRBD1. V shed 4 bases, J shed 11 bases, and the junction held 11 bases outside the gene matches. Germline CDR1 and CDR2: SGHRS and YFSETQ. The CDR3 has 13 residues. This CDR3 reads CASSQTTGQSAFF. Here the CDR3 DNA reads TGCGCCAGCAGCCAGACGACAGGGCAATCGGCTTTCTTT.

The chain joins TRBV7-9 to TRBJ2-1, with 10 bases aligning to TRBD1. The J segment lost 7 bases and the V segment lost 5 bases, leaving 2 bases of the junction unmatched. Germline V CDR1 and CDR2: SEHNR, FQNEAQ (reference sequence). This CDR3 has 13 amino acids. The CDR3 sequence: CASSTGQGNEQFF. The CDR3 region has the DNA TGTGCCAGCAGCACGGGACAGGGGAATGAGCAGTTCTTC.

The chain carries TRBV30 and TRBJ1-4; TRBD1 is a possible D gene (5 bases). Trimming took 1 base from V and 7 from J, leaving 13 bases between them. Germline V gives CDR1 GTSNPN, CDR2 SVGIG (reference sequence). The CDR3 spans 14 residues. This CDR3 is CAWSAGYVGEKLFF. The CDR3 DNA reads as TGTGCCTGGAGTGCAGGGTATGTTGGTGAAAAACTGTTTTTT.

J is TRBJ1-4 and V is TRBV6-1; the match to TRBD1 covers 8 bases. This CDR3 region has 16 residues. With V trimmed by 4 bases and J by 5 bases, 9 bases remained unmatched. Germline V lookup: CDR1 MNHNS, CDR2 SASEGT. The CDR3 region is CASSGFRTGGNEKLFF. In DNA form, the CDR3 reads TGTGCCAGCAGTGGGTTCCGCACAGGGGGGAATGAAAAACTGTTTTTT.

This rearrangement joins TRBV5-1 to TRBJ2-3; 11 positions match TRBD2. The CDR3 is 15 amino acids. Germline V lookup: CDR1 SGHRS, CDR2 YFSETQ. After removal of 2 bases from V and 4 bases from J, the junction contained 3 bases not matched to a gene. CDR3 in DNA: TGCGCCAGCAGCTTATCTAGCGGGAGGCCAGATACGCAGTATTTT. It is translated as CASSLSSGRPDTQYF.

This chain connects TRBV11-1 to TRBJ1-1; a possible D gene is TRBD1 (5 bases). The CDR3 loop spans 18 amino acids. The V gene's germline CDR1 is SGHAT and CDR2 FQDESV (reference sequence). Between the trimmed V and J ends, which lost 1 base and 0 bases, there was a span of 18 bases. DNA of the CDR3: TGTGCCAGCAGCTTAGTAGGGCTGCCAGGAGGGGTGAACACTGAAGCTTTCTTT. It is translated as CASSLVGLPGGVNTEAFF. Full variable domain (remainder filled in from reference TRBV11-1 and TRBJ1-1): EAEVAQSPRYKITEKSQAVAFWCDPISGHATLYWYRQILGQGPELLVQFQDESVVDDSQLPKDRFSAERLKGVDSTLKIQPAELGDSAMYLCASSLVGLPGGVNTEAFFGQGTRLTVV.

This chain links TRBV14 with TRBJ2-3; TRBD2 matches 12 bases. The length of the CDR3 is 17 residues. CDR1 is SGHDN and CDR2 is FVKESK in the germline V gene. V was pared by 4 bases and J by 5 bases, with 10 bases of the junction left unmatched. The CDR3 spells CASSRGKTSGSRDTQYF. CDR3 coding DNA: TGTGCCAGCAGCCGAGGAAAGACTAGCGGGAGTCGAGATACGCAGTATTTT. Filled out from reference TRBV14 and TRBJ2-3, the complete variable domain reads EAGVTQFPSHSVIEKGQTVTLRCDPISGHDNLYWYRRVMGKEIKFLLHFVKESKQDESGMPNNRFLAERTGGTYSTLKVQPAELEDSGVYFCASSRGKTSGSRDTQYFGPGTRLTVL.

This clone was seen a handful of times. This same CDR3 is encoded by further DNA sequences in the sample. The rearrangement uses TRBV7-9 and TRBJ1-5; D is unclear. V lost 2 bases and J 4 bases, leaving 6 bases between the germline ends. Germline lookup yields CDR1 SEHNR and CDR2 FQNEAQ (reference sequence). The CDR3 extends over 13 amino acids. CDR3 bases: TGTGCCAGCAGCTTAACTATAAATCAGCCCCAGCATTTT. Protein: CASSLTINQPQHF.

V is TRBV23-1 and J is TRBJ1-2; tentative D call: TRBD1 (6 bases). TRBV23-1 is recorded as an ORF, its role being uncertain. The CDR3 spans 13 residues. The V end lost 4 bases, the J end lost 4 bases, and 10 bases lay between the germline ends. The CDR3 nucleotides read TGCGCCAGCAGTCTTGACAGGATCTATGGCTACACCTTC. Residues: CASSLDRIYGYTF.

This chain connects TRBV18 to TRBJ2-5; D not resolved. CDR1 is KGHSH and CDR2 is LQKENI in the germline V gene. The V and J ends lost 4 bases and 2 bases respectively, with 8 bases between them. The CDR3 sequence is 13 residues long. CDR3 bases: TGTGCCAGCTCACTACACGCACAAGAGACCCAGTACTTC. Translation gives CASSLHAQETQYF.

The genes are TRBV5-1 and TRBJ2-1; 12 bases align to TRBD2. Germline CDR1 and CDR2: SGHRS and YFSETQ. J lost 10 bases, V lost 6 bases, and 8 bases had no gene match. This CDR3 comprises 14 residues. CDR3 loop: CASTPSGGAVEQFF. CDR3 coding DNA: TGCGCCAGCACGCCTAGCGGGGGGGCAGTGGAGCAGTTCTTC.

V usage is TRBV5-1 and J usage is TRBJ2-5; 10 bases agree with TRBD1. Matching the DNA end better, TRBJ2-7 makes the J call doubtful. From germline, CDR1 is SGHRS and CDR2 YFSETQ. The CDR3 runs 17 residues. The CDR3 loop reads CASTSGQGVIGGYEQYF. The CDR3 DNA reads TGCGCCTCCACGTCCGGACAGGGGGTAATAGGAGGCTACGAGCAGTACTTC.

The gene calls are TRBV30 and TRBJ2-7, with D possibly TRBD1 on 5 matching bases. The CDR3 extends over 14 amino acids. The V end was cut by 2 bases, the J end by 5 bases, with 16 bases between. Germline CDR1 GTSNPN, CDR2 SVGIG (reference sequence). CDR3 loop: CAWSNRFQGNEQYF. The CDR3 DNA follows: TGTGCCTGGAGTAACAGGTTTCAGGGAAACGAGCAGTACTTC.

The chain couples TRBV11-3 to TRBJ1-1; perhaps TRBD1 as D (5 bases). Trimming stripped 8 bases from V and 11 bases from J, with 18 bases between. Germline CDR1 and CDR2: SGHNT and YENEEA. This CDR3 has 12 residues. The CDR3 reads CASRGKGGDAFF. In DNA, the CDR3 is TGTGCCAGCCGAGGAAAGGGAGGGGATGCTTTCTTT.

This rearrangement joins TRBV7-9 to TRBJ2-7; 8 bases are a match to TRBD2. V shed 1 base and J 0 bases; nucleotides not matched to a gene: 11. This CDR3 comprises 18 residues. The germline V gene has CDR1 SEHNR and CDR2 FQNEAQ (reference sequence). The CDR3 reads CASSLVAVSGIASYEQYF. Here the CDR3 DNA reads TGTGCCAGCAGCTTAGTGGCCGTTAGCGGGATTGCCTCCTACGAGCAGTACTTC.

This clone was seen only a few times. Other DNA sequences from this sample encode an identical CDR3 as well. The chain employs TRBV7-6 and TRBJ1-3; D is unresolved. Germline CDR1 reads SGHVS; CDR2 reads FNYEAQ. The CDR3 covers 14 residues. The V end lost 5 bases, the J end lost 2 bases, and 10 bases lay between the germline ends. The CDR3 spells CASSLVEAGNTIYF. The DNA of the CDR3 is TGTGCCAGCAGCCTAGTTGAGGCTGGAAACACCATATATTTT.

There are a few counts of this clone. This chain uses TRBV5-4 with TRBJ2-7, with D uncertain. Germline V gives CDR1 SGHNT, CDR2 YYREEE (reference sequence). The CDR3 is 17 residues long. Trimming pared 1 base from V and 0 bases from J, leaving 17 bases between. The CDR3 sequence: CASSLTPSASSSYEQYF. DNA for the CDR3: TGTGCCAGCAGCTTGACCCCCTCAGCGAGTAGCTCCTACGAGCAGTACTTC. Variable domain in full (rest from reference TRBV5-4 and TRBJ2-7): ETGVTQSPTHLIKTRGQQVTLRCSSQSGHNTVSWYQQALGQGPQFIFQYYREEENGRGNFPPRFSGLQFPNYSSELNVNALELDDSALYLCASSLTPSASSSYEQYFGPGTRLTVT.

This clone was seen only once. An end of the junction differs from the germline gene, which may be a read error. The rearrangement joins TRBV7-7 to TRBJ2-1, with 12 bases that match TRBD2. This CDR3 has 18 amino acids. Per germline, CDR1 SSHAT and CDR2 FNYEAQ (reference sequence). The CDR3 nucleotides are TGTGCTAGCAGCCTCGGACTAGCGGGAAGGGGGCTCTACAATGAGCAGTTCTTC. Its translation: CASSLGLAGRGLYNEQFF.

The V call is TRBV5-1, the J call TRBJ2-5; 14 nucleotides match TRBD2. There are 16 residues in the CDR3. The trim removed 4 bases at V and 4 bases at J, leaving 6 bases unmatched. Germline assignment: CDR1 SGHRS and CDR2 YFSETQ. The CDR3 nucleotides are TGCGCCAGCAGCCCCGGGACTAGCGGGAGTGTAGAGACCCAGTACTTC. Translating it yields CASSPGTSGSVETQYF.

J is TRBJ2-7 and V is TRBV4-2, with D tentatively TRBD1 (6 bases). This CDR3 spans 19 amino acids. Trimming removed 3 bases from V and 0 bases from J, with 24 bases in between. Germline V gene data show CDR1 as LGHNA and CDR2 as YNFKEQ. CDR3 region: CASSHKLRDITSSSYEQYF. The CDR3 DNA reads TGTGCCAGCAGCCATAAACTCCGGGACATCACCTCTAGCTCCTACGAGCAGTACTTC.